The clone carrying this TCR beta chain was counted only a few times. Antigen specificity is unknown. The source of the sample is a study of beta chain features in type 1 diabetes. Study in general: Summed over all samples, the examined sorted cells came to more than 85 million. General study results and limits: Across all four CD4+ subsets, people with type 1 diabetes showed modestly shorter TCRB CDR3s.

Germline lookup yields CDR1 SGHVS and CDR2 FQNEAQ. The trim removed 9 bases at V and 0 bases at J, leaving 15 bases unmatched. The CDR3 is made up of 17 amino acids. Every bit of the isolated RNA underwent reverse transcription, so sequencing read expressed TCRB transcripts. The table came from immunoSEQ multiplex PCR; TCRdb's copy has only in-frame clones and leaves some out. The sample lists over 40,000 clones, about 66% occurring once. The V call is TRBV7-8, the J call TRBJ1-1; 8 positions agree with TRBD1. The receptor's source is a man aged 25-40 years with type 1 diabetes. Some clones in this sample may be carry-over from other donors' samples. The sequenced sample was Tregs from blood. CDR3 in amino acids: CASRGGRGRGMNTEAFF. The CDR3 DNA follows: TGTGCCAGTCGGGGAGGCAGGGGGCGCGGTATGAACACTGAAGCTTTCTTT.